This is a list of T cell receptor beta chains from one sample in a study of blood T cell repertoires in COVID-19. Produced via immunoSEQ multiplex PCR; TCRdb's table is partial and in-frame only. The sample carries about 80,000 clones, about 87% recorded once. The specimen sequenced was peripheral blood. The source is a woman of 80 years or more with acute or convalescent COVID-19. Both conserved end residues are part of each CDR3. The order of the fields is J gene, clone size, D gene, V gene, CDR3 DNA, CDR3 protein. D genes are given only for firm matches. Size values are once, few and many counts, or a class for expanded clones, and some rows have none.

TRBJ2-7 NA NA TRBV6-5 TGTGCCAGCACCAGCCGGGGGGCCTCCTACGAGCAGTACTTC CASTSRGASYEQYF
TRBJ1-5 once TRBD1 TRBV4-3 TGCGCCAGCAGCCCCGGGACAGAACGGTATCAGCCCCAGCATTTT CASSPGTERYQPQHF
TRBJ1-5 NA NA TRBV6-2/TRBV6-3 TGTGCCAGCAGTTCTTCCGGGGGGGCGGATCAGCCCCAGCATTTT CASSSSGGADQPQHF
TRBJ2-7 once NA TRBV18 TGTGCCAGCTCGGCAGGGACTGGCTACGAGCAGTACTTC CASSAGTGYEQYF
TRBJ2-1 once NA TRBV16 TGTGCCAGCAGCCAATCCTTTACGGGGGACAATGAGCAGTTCTTC CASSQSFTGDNEQFF
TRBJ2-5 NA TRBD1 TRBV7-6 TGTGCCAGCAGCTCCCCATCCTGGGCCGGGACAGGAACTGGGGAGACCCAGTACTTC CASSSPSWAGTGTGETQYF
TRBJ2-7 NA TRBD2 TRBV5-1 TGCGCCAGCAGCCCTCCACGGGGGGAAGCCTACGAGCAGTACTTC CASSPPRGEAYEQYF
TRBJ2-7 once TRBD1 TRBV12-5 TGTGCTAGTGGTTTGGTAAACAGGGGGGTAAGGGAGCAGTACTTC CASGLVNRGVREQYF
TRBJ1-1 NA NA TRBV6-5 TGTGCCAGCAGACATGGTTGGTTGATGAACACTGAAGCTTTCTTT CASRHGWLMNTEAFF
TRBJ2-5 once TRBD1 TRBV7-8 TGTGCCAGCAGCTCGGGACAGGGGCAAGAGACCCAGTACTTC CASSSGQGQETQYF
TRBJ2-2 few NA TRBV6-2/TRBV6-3 TGTGCCAGCAGTTACTCGATTGGGACACTGAACACCGGGGAGCTGTTTTTT CASSYSIGTLNTGELFF
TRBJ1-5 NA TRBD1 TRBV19 TGTGCCAGTAGTATGGAGACAGGGCAGCATTTT CASSMETGQHF
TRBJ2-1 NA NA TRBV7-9 TGTGCCAGCAGCTTATCTTCTAGGAAAAGCGATGAGCAGTTCTTC CASSLSSRKSDEQFF
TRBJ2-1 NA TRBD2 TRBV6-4 TGTGCCAGCAGTACCCTAGCGGGGGGGGTGAATGAGCAGTTCTTC CASSTLAGGVNEQFF
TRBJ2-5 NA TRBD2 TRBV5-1 TGCGCCAGCGCCCGGGGACTAGCGGGTTCGTTGGGGGGGACCCAGTACTTC CASARGLAGSLGGTQYF
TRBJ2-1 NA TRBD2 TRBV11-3 TGTGCCAGCAGCTCAGGGTGGGCTAGCGGGGGTCCCGTGGATGAGCAGTTCTTC CASSSGWASGGPVDEQFF
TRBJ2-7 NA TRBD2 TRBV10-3 TGTGCCATCAGTGAGTCGGGGAGGGGCAGGTCCTACGAGCAGTACTTC CAISESGRGRSYEQYF
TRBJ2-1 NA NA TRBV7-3 TGTGCCAGCAGCTTAGGAGGCAACCCGTTGGTCAATGAGCAGTTCTTC CASSLGGNPLVNEQFF
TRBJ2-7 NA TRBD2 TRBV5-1 TGCGCCAGCAGCAAGGGGTCGAGGTGGGAGGGCCCCTACGAGCAGTACTTC CASSKGSRWEGPYEQYF
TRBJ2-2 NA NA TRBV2 TGTGCCAGCAGGAGAACAGGAGGGGACACCGGGGAGCTGTTTTTT CASRRTGGDTGELFF
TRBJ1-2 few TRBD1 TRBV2 TGTGCCAGACGGGACAGAGAGGGAATTGGCTACACCTTC CARRDREGIGYTF
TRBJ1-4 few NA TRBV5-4 TGTGCCAGCAGCATTGGCGGGCGTCTACAGGAAAAACTGTTTTTT CASSIGGRLQEKLFF
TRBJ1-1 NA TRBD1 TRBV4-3 TGCGCCAGCAGCCGTGGACAGGGGAACACTGAAGCTTTCTTT CASSRGQGNTEAFF
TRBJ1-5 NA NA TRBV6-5 TGTGCCAGCAGGAGCACTAGCAATCAGCCCCAGCATTTT CASRSTSNQPQHF
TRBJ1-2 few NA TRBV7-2 TGTGCCAGCAGCCCAGAGAGGTTCAGTGGCTACACCTTC CASSPERFSGYTF
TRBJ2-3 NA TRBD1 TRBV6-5 TGTGCCACCGGGGACAGGGCCCGCACAGATACGCAGTATTTT CATGDRARTDTQYF
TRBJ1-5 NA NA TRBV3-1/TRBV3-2 TGTGCCAGCAGCCAAGAAGGACTTAATCAGCCCCAGCATTTT CASSQEGLNQPQHF
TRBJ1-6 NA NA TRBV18 TGTGCCAGCTCACCAGGGACTGCGGATAATTCACCCCTCCACTTT CASSPGTADNSPLHF
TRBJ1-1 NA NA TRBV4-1 TGCGCCAGCAGCCAAGTGCGTTCGGGGGGCACTGAAGCTTTCTTT CASSQVRSGGTEAFF
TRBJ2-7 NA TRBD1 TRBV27 TGTGCCAGCAGTCACAGGGGGCCCTACGAGCAGTACTTC CASSHRGPYEQYF
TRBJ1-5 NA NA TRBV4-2 TGTGCCAGCAGCCAAGATGAGGGTTCTCAGCCCCAGCATTTT CASSQDEGSQPQHF
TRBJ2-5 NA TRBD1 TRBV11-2 TGTGCCAGCAGCCTACAGGGGGCTCGGGAGGAGACCCAGTACTTC CASSLQGAREETQYF
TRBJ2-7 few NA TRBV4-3 TGCGCCAGCAGCCAAGATTTAGATTCCTACGGGGAGCAGTACTTC CASSQDLDSYGEQYF
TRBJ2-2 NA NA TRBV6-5 TGTGCCAGCCAGACGAACACCGGGGAGCTGTTTTTT CASQTNTGELFF
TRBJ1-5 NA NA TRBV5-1 TGCGCCAGCAGCTTGGATGACTCTACTCGTCAGCCCCAGCATTTT CASSLDDSTRQPQHF
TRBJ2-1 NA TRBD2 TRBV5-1 TGCGCCAGCAGCTTGGGACTAGCGGGAGGGCTGGAGCAGTTCTTC CASSLGLAGGLEQFF
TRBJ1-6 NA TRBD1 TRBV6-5 TGTGCCAGCAGTAGGGGACAGGGAGAATCACCCCTCCACTTT CASSRGQGESPLHF
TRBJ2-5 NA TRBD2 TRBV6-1 TGTGCCAGCAGTGGCGGTACGCCTTTAGCGGGAGCGATATACCAAGAGACCCAGTACTTC CASSGGTPLAGAIYQETQYF
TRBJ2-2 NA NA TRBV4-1 TGCGCCAGCAGCCCTCTGGGAGGGGGACGTACCGGGGAGCTGTTTTTT CASSPLGGGRTGELFF
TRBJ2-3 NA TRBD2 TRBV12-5 TGTGCTAGTGGTTTGGGGACTAGCGGGGGGGGAGATACGCAGTATTTT CASGLGTSGGGDTQYF
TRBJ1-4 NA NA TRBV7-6 TGTGCCAGCAGCGGCGGGACAACTAATGAAAAACTGTTTTTT CASSGGTTNEKLFF
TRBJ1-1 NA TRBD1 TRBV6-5 TGTGCCAGCAGTTACTCACAGGGGACGAACACTGAAGCTTTCTTT CASSYSQGTNTEAFF
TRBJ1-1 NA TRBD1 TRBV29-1 TGCAGCGCCCACAGGGGGATGAACACTGAAGCTTTCTTT CSAHRGMNTEAFF
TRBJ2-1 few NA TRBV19 TGTGCCAGTAGTATTTCCTCGCGGGACTGGAATGAGCAGTTCTTC CASSISSRDWNEQFF
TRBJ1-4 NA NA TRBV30 TGTGCCTGGAACAGGGTAGGAGAAAAACTGTTTTTT CAWNRVGEKLFF
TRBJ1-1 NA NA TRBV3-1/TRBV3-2 TGTGCCAGCAGCCAACAACCGGGACTTCAGAACACTGAAGCTTTCTTT CASSQQPGLQNTEAFF